Shown below are 15 T cell receptor beta chains from a single sample sequenced in a study of T cell responses to AZD1222 COVID-19 vaccine. Sequencing used immunoSEQ multiplex PCR; TCRdb keeps in-frame clones, though not all of them. This table has roughly 160,000 clones, around nine tenths appearing once. This material consisted of peripheral blood, taken on day 0 of AZD1222 vaccination. These receptors were taken from an adult in good health.

V is TRBV9 and J is TRBJ2-5, with 7 bases identical to TRBD2. CDR3 length equals 13 residues. The germline gives CDR1 SGDLS, CDR2 YYNGEE. Losses at the gene ends were 10 bases for V and 1 base for J; bases not matched to a gene: 7. The CDR3 sequence: CAGSGGRQETQYF. The CDR3 DNA reads TGTGCCGGCTCGGGGGGTCGCCAAGAGACCCAGTACTTC.

The V call is TRBV29-1, the J call TRBJ1-2; no clear D. Germline assignment: CDR1 SQVTM and CDR2 ANQGSEA. Trimming took off 6 bases at V and 0 bases at J, with 17 bases between the two ends. CDR3 size: 15 residues. The CDR3 DNA is TGCAGCGTCCAAGTAACTCGTCTTACTAACTATGGCTACACCTTC. Translated: CSVQVTRLTNYGYTF. The complete variable domain, with remaining parts taken from reference TRBV29-1 and TRBJ1-2, reads SAVISQKPSRDICQRGTSLTIQCQVDSQVTMMFWYRQQPGQSLTLIATANQGSEATYESGFVIDKFPISRPNLTFSTLTVSNMSPEDSSIYLCSVQVTRLTNYGYTFGSGTRLTVV.

The chain recombines TRBV5-4 with TRBJ1-2; tentative D call: TRBD1 (6 bases). Germline CDR1 reads SGHNT; CDR2 reads YYREEE (reference sequence). The CDR3 length is 16 residues. V was shortened by 0 bases and J by 1 base, with 13 bases between the two germline ends. CDR3 nucleotides: TGTGCCAGCAGCTTGGACAGGGCACCCAGTAACTATGGCTACACCTTC. This sequence encodes CASSLDRAPSNYGYTF. The whole variable domain, filled in from reference TRBV5-4 and TRBJ1-2, reads ETGVTQSPTHLIKTRGQQVTLRCSSQSGHNTVSWYQQALGQGPQFIFQYYREEENGRGNFPPRFSGLQFPNYSSELNVNALELDDSALYLCASSLDRAPSNYGYTFGSGTRLTVV.

The V call is TRBV5-1, the J call TRBJ1-1; D is unclear. The CDR3 has 13 amino acids. Germline V gene data show CDR1 as SGHRS and CDR2 as YFSETQ. Trimming pared 3 bases from V and 1 base from J, leaving 7 bases between. The CDR3 protein is CASSWKTNTEAFF. DNA of the CDR3: TGCGCCAGCAGCTGGAAGACGAACACTGAAGCTTTCTTT.

J is TRBJ1-2 and V is TRBV19; no clear D. The ends were cut back, 6 bases at V and 7 bases at J, with 12 bases in the middle. The CDR3 runs 12 residues. Per the germline V gene, CDR1 is LNHDA and CDR2 is SQIVND (reference sequence). CDR3 nucleotide sequence: TGTGCCAGTAGCCAGCAAGTTAGTGGCTACACCTTC. It yields the protein CASSQQVSGYTF. The full variable domain, its missing parts supplied by reference TRBV19 and TRBJ1-2, is DGGITQSPKYLFRKEGQNVTLSCEQNLNHDAMYWYRQDPGQGLRLIYYSQIVNDFQKGDIAEGYSVSREKKESFPLTVTSAQKNPTAFYLCASSQQVSGYTFGSGTRLTVV.

V and J are TRBV7-2 and TRBJ1-1, with a possible D match to TRBD1 (6 bases). The germline CDR1 and CDR2 sequences are SGHTA and FQGNSA. The CDR3 spans 14 residues. V was shortened by 5 bases and J by 0 bases, with 10 bases between the two germline ends. CDR3 protein: CASSQGHLNTEAFF. The CDR3 region has the DNA TGTGCCAGCAGCCAGGGACACCTGAACACTGAAGCTTTCTTT.

This sequence joins TRBV4-1 and TRBJ2-7; 7 nucleotides align to TRBD2. CDR3 length: 15 amino acids. The ends lost 1 base at V and 3 bases at J; junction bases unmatched: 6. CDR1 is MGHRA, CDR2 YSYEKL, per germline. CDR3 sequence reads: CASSQVPGGLYEQYF. CDR3 bases: TGCGCCAGCAGCCAAGTCCCGGGAGGACTCTACGAGCAGTACTTC.

This chain joins TRBV6-1 and TRBJ1-2, with TRBD1 matching over 8 bases. Looked up from germline, CDR1 is MNHNS and CDR2 is SASEGT. Trimming at V came to 1 base and at J to 8 bases, leaving 9 bases not matched to a gene. CDR3 length: 15 residues. The CDR3 nucleotides are TGTGCCAGCAGTGAAGGTCGGGACAGGAGACGGGGCTACACCTTC. Its protein product is CASSEGRDRRRGYTF.

This rearrangement joins TRBV7-6 to TRBJ1-4; D remains ambiguous. This CDR3 region has 15 residues. V shed 4 bases and J shed 2 bases, with 11 bases lying between them. Germline V gene lookup returns CDR1 SGHVS and CDR2 FNYEAQ. CDR3 amino acids: CASSSPGSTNEKLFF. The CDR3 DNA follows: TGTGCCAGCAGCTCCCCCGGGTCGACTAATGAAAAACTGTTTTTT.

The J gene is TRBJ1-5, the V gene TRBV11-2; the D gene is possibly TRBD1 (5 bases). V lost 1 base, J lost 7 bases, and 8 bases lay in between. The germline V gene has CDR1 SGHAT and CDR2 FQNNGV. The CDR3 is made up of 13 amino acids. The CDR3 reads CASSLGGVQPQHF. The CDR3 DNA reads as TGTGCCAGCAGCTTAGGGGGGGTCCAGCCCCAGCATTTT.

V gene TRBV20-1 combines with J gene TRBJ1-2; D is undetermined. The CDR3 is made up of 15 amino acids. The V gene lost 3 bases and the J gene lost 3 bases, with 17 bases spanning the gap. Germline values: CDR1 DFQATT, CDR2 SNEGSKA (reference sequence). This CDR3 reads CSASNLGQADYGYTF. The CDR3 coding sequence is TGCAGTGCTAGTAACCTTGGCCAGGCCGACTATGGCTACACCTTC.

The chain is built from TRBV7-3 and TRBJ1-3, with TRBD1 as a possible D gene (5 bases). The germline CDR1 and CDR2 sequences are SGHTA and FQGTGA. This CDR3 is 15 amino acids long. V shed 2 bases and J shed 4 bases, with 12 bases lying between them. The CDR3 DNA reads as TGTGCCAGCAGCTTAGATGGGGGGTCCGGAAACACCATATATTTT. This translates into CASSLDGGSGNTIYF.

This rearrangement joins TRBV4-3 to TRBJ1-2, with a weak D call TRBD1 (6 bases). The CDR3 loop spans 17 amino acids. Deletions cut 0 bases from V and 2 bases from J, with 16 bases between. In germline, CDR1 is LGHNA, CDR2 YSLEER. The DNA for the CDR3 is TGCGCCAGCAGCCAAGATCGGCTGCAGGGGCTAAACTATGGCTACACCTTC. Encoded protein: CASSQDRLQGLNYGYTF.

The table lists this clone with a few counts. The chain employs TRBV29-1 and TRBJ1-2, with 7 bases that match TRBD1. V was clipped by 5 bases and J by 0 bases; unmatched bases: 15. Germline V gives CDR1 SQVTM, CDR2 ANQGSEA. The CDR3 length is 17 residues. The CDR3 here is CSVSRRDRVRANYGYTF. The CDR3 nucleotides read TGCAGCGTTTCACGGAGGGACAGAGTCCGGGCTAACTATGGCTACACCTTC.

The chain combines TRBV10-3 with TRBJ1-3; D call uncertain. CDR1 and CDR2 (germline): ENHRY, SYGVKD. Trimming removed 6 bases from V and 6 bases from J, with 15 bases in between. The CDR3 runs to 14 residues. The CDR3: CAISSYFGPNTIYF. CDR3 DNA sequence: TGTGCCATCAGCTCCTACTTCGGACCAAACACCATATATTTT.